These 11 T cell receptor beta chains originate from one sample sequenced in a study of blood T cell repertoires in COVID-19. The repertoire was sequenced with immunoSEQ multiplex PCR; TCRdb's copy has only in-frame clones and lacks some. The sample holds roughly 140,000 clones, under 85% seen once. Sequencing was carried out using peripheral blood. All receptors derive from a human donor in a cohort sampled during active COVID-19.

The genes are TRBV10-1 and TRBJ2-3, with TRBD1 as a possible D gene (5 bases). V was clipped by 4 bases and J by 0 bases, with 17 bases between them. In germline, CDR1 is WNHNN, CDR2 SYGVQD (reference sequence). The CDR3 covers 17 residues. The DNA for the CDR3 is TGCGCCAGCAGTGTGGGCCCTGGACACTCAAGCACAGATACGCAGTATTTT. Its translation is CASSVGPGHSSTDTQYF.

A remark on this clone: One end of the junction fails to match germline, which may point to a read error. This chain uses TRBV7-7 with TRBJ1-1; 9 nucleotides line up with TRBD1. Germline CDR1 and CDR2: SSHAT and FNYEAQ (reference sequence). The CDR3 runs to 13 residues. The CDR3 DNA sequence: TGTGCTAGCAGCCCTATATCCGGGACAGGGGCTTTCTTT. Translation: CASSPISGTGAFF.

The chain carries TRBV5-1 and TRBJ1-1, with TRBD1 matching 10 bases. With 4 bases clipped from V and 4 bases from J, the junction kept 7 bases outside the gene matches. Looked up from germline, CDR1 is SGHRS and CDR2 is YFSETQ. The CDR3 totals 15 residues. This CDR3 is CASSARQGASTEAFF. The CDR3 DNA sequence: TGCGCCAGCAGCGCCCGACAGGGGGCGAGCACTGAAGCTTTCTTT.

This clone was detected only once. This chain joins TRBV27 and TRBJ1-6, with a tentative D call TRBD1 (5 bases). Per the germline V gene, CDR1 is MNHEY and CDR2 is SMNVEV (reference sequence). This CDR3 region has 12 residues. V lost 5 bases and J lost 13, with 12 bases in between. The CDR3 sequence: CASSVQAGPLHF. The CDR3 nucleotides read TGTGCCAGCAGTGTCCAGGCAGGGCCCCTCCACTTT.

In its sample, this clone was seen a few times. This chain links TRBV18 with TRBJ2-1; tentatively, D is TRBD2 (7 bases). Trimming took off 0 bases at V and 5 bases at J, with 11 bases between the two ends. CDR1 KGHSH and CDR2 LQKENI come from the germline V gene. CDR3 length: 15 amino acids. In DNA form, the CDR3 reads TGTGCCAGCTCACCACCTACAGGGAGGGACAATGAGCAGTTCTTC. Translation gives CASSPPTGRDNEQFF.

V gene TRBV19 combines with J gene TRBJ1-5, with 8 bases fitting TRBD1. This CDR3 has 15 residues. Looked up from germline, CDR1 is LNHDA and CDR2 is SQIVND (reference sequence). V was clipped by 7 bases and J by 2 bases; unmatched bases: 7. CDR3 protein: CASNDDRGGNQPQHF. The CDR3 DNA is TGTGCCAGTAATGATGACAGGGGAGGCAATCAGCCCCAGCATTTT.

This chain uses TRBV4-1 with TRBJ2-1; 7 bases match TRBD2. The CDR3 covers 17 residues. In germline, CDR1 is MGHRA, CDR2 YSYEKL. The junction had 5 bases not matched to a gene; V was cut back by 0 bases and J by 0 bases. CDR3 nucleotide sequence: TGCGCCAGCAGCCAAGATGGGAGCGGGGACTCCTACAATGAGCAGTTCTTC. Amino acids: CASSQDGSGDSYNEQFF.

V gene TRBV7-2 combines with J gene TRBJ2-5; D uncertain. Germline V gene data show CDR1 as SGHTA and CDR2 as FQGNSA. This CDR3 has 15 residues. The germline V and J ends were trimmed by 1 base and 1 base, with 10 bases remaining between them. As DNA, the CDR3 is TGTGCCAGCAGCTTAGACGTACAGCTCCAAGAGACCCAGTACTTC. This codes for CASSLDVQLQETQYF.

The chain joins TRBV20-1 to TRBJ2-1; no definite D call. V dropped 3 bases and J dropped 8 bases, with 5 bases sitting between them. From germline, CDR1 is DFQATT and CDR2 SNEGSKA (reference sequence). This CDR3 has 10 residues. The CDR3 loop reads CSARFDEQFF. The CDR3 DNA follows: TGCAGTGCTAGGTTCGATGAGCAGTTCTTC.

The chain carries TRBV5-1 and TRBJ1-4, with 8 bases identical to TRBD1. The V segment lost 4 bases and the J segment 4 bases; nucleotides outside the gene matches: 3. CDR3 length: 14 residues. Germline V lookup: CDR1 SGHRS, CDR2 YFSETQ. This CDR3 reads CASSEQGGNEKLFF. DNA of the CDR3: TGCGCCAGCAGCGAACAGGGGGGTAATGAAAAACTGTTTTTT.

The chain uses TRBV28 and TRBJ2-2; D unresolved. Germline V gene lookup returns CDR1 MDHEN and CDR2 SYDVKM. The CDR3 totals 11 residues. The V gene lost 7 bases and the J gene lost 4 bases, with 4 bases spanning the gap. The CDR3 nucleotides read TGTGCCAGCAAGAGCACCGGGGAGCTGTTTTTT. Its protein is CASKSTGELFF.